This record looks at one T cell receptor (beta chain) sequence and its context. In the original processing: Nucleated cell number was recorded as an estimate derived from reference gene primer amplification. Produced via immunoSEQ multiplex PCR; TCRdb's table is partial and in-frame only. The DNA gave D and trimming, while V, J and clone size come from that table. The table lists over 200,000 clones, roughly nine tenths of them singletons. This entry is derived from a study of blood T cell repertoires in COVID-19. Across the whole study: Samples came from the United States, Italy and Spain, spanning acute and convalescent COVID-19.

Germline-derived CDR1 and CDR2 are GTSNPN and SVGIG (reference sequence). The V and J ends lost 1 base and 0 bases respectively, with 10 bases between them. CDR3 length equals 15 residues. The receptor was isolated from a man in his forties with active or convalescent COVID-19. Sequencing input: peripheral blood. V and J are TRBV30 and TRBJ1-3, with D possibly being TRBD1 (6 bases). CDR3 sequence reads: CAWSGQATSGNTIYF. CDR3 coding DNA: TGTGCCTGGAGTGGACAGGCCACCTCTGGAAACACCATATATTTT.